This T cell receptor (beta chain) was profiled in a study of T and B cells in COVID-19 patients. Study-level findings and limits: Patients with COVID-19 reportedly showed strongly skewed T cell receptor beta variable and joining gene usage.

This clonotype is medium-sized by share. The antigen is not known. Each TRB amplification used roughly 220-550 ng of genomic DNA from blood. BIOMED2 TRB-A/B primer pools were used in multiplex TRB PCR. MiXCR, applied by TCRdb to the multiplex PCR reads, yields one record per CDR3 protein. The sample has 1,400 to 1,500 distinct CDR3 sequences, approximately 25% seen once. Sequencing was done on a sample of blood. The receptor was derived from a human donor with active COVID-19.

CDR3 bases: TGTGCCAGCACCTCCGGGGGGGCTCTTTACGAGCAGTACTTC. Amino acids: CASTSGGALYEQYF. The V call is TRBV5-4, the J call TRBJ2-7; 8 bases agree with TRBD2. V shed 6 bases, J shed 4 bases, and the junction held 9 bases outside the gene matches. The CDR3 spans 14 residues. From germline, CDR1 is SGHNT and CDR2 YYREEE (reference sequence).